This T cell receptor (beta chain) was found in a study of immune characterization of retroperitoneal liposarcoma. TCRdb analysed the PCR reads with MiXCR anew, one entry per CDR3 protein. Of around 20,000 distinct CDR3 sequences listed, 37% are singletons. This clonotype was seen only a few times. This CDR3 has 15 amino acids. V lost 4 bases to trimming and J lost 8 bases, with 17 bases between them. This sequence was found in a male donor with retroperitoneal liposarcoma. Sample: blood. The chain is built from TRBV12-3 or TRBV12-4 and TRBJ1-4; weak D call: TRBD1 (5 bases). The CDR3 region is CASSYRGGLGEKLFF. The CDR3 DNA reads TGTGCCAGCAGTTATAGGGGAGGGCTGGGCGAAAAACTGTTTTTT.